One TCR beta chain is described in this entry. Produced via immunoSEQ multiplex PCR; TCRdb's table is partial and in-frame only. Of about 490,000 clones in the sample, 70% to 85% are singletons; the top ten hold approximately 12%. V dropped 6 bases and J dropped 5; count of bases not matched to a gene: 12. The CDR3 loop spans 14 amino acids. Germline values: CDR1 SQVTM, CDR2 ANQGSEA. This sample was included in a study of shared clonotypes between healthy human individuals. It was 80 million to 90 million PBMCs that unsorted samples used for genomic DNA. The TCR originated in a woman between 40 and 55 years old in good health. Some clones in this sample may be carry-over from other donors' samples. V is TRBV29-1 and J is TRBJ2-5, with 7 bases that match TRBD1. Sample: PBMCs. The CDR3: CSVEKQGSHETQYF. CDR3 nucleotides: TGCAGCGTCGAAAAACAGGGGTCCCACGAGACCCAGTACTTC.